Listed below are T cell receptor beta chains from one sample, sequenced in a study of blood T cell repertoires in COVID-19. Repertoires were generated with immunoSEQ multiplex PCR, while TCRdb's copy carries only in-frame clones and drops some. This table holds nearly 200,000 clones, 85% to 90% found once. The specimen was peripheral blood. These receptor sequences come from a woman aged 70-85 years with acute or convalescent COVID-19. The CDR3 runs from the conserved cysteine through the conserved F or W. A D gene is named only where the DNA matches it firmly. Clone size is stated in some rows and not others, as once, few, many or a class when expanded.

size	V	J	D	DNA	CDR3
.	TRBV7-2	TRBJ2-7	.	TGTGCCAGCAGCTTACGGCAGGGCCGGTACGAGCAGTACTTC	CASSLRQGRYEQYF
.	TRBV15	TRBJ1-4	.	TGTGCCACCAGCAGAGGCGGACTCCCCACGGGCACTAATGAAAAACTGTTTTTT	CATSRGGLPTGTNEKLFF
.	TRBV6-5	TRBJ1-2	.	TGTGCCAGCAGGGCCTCGGGACAAATCTATGGCTACACCTTC	CASRASGQIYGYTF
.	TRBV2	TRBJ2-1	TRBD2	TGTGCCAGCAGCCCCAATAGCGGGAGCTACAATGAGCAGTTCTTC	CASSPNSGSYNEQFF
few	TRBV20-1	TRBJ2-7	TRBD2	TGCAGTGCTAGTGGTGGGCGGGAGGGCCGCTACGAGCAGTACTTC	CSASGGREGRYEQYF
.	TRBV9	TRBJ2-7	.	TGTGCCAGCAGCGTAGTTGATGCGGCCTACGAGCAGTACTTC	CASSVVDAAYEQYF
.	TRBV19	TRBJ1-1	TRBD1	TGTGCCAGTAGTGAGGGGACAGGGGGCCTGAGCACTGAAGCTTTCTTT	CASSEGTGGLSTEAFF
.	TRBV6-5	TRBJ1-2	TRBD1	TGTGCCAGCAGACTTACAGGGGGCCTCGGCTACACCTTC	CASRLTGGLGYTF
.	TRBV19	TRBJ2-2	TRBD2	TGTGCCAGTAGTATCCCCGGGGGGAGGCCCGGGGAGCTGTTTTTT	CASSIPGGRPGELFF
.	TRBV7-2	TRBJ1-2	TRBD1	TGTGCCAGCAGCTTAGGGACAGGGGGCTACCTTATCTATGGCTACACCTTC	CASSLGTGGYLIYGYTF
.	TRBV27	TRBJ2-1	TRBD2	TGTGCCAGCAGTTGGGCTAGCGGGACTGTAAAACATGAGCAGTTCTTC	CASSWASGTVKHEQFF
.	TRBV7-6	TRBJ2-1	.	TGTGCCAGCAGCTTAGATTGGACGGCGGGAAATGAGCAGTTCTTC	CASSLDWTAGNEQFF
.	TRBV7-6	TRBJ2-7	.	TGTGCCAGCAGCTTAGAAAGGAGTGCCTCCTACGAGCAGTACTTC	CASSLERSASYEQYF
.	TRBV24-1	TRBJ2-4	TRBD1	TGTGCCACCAGCCCGGGACAGACCCTCGTCGGTGGAAACATTCAGTACTTC	CATSPGQTLVGGNIQYF
.	TRBV2	TRBJ2-7	TRBD2	TGTGCCAGCAGTGAACCTCGGGCTAGCGGGGTACACGAGCAGTACTTC	CASSEPRASGVHEQYF
few	TRBV4-1	TRBJ2-5	.	TGCGCCAGCAGCCATGTCGAAGACAGTTTGGAGACCCAGTACTTC	CASSHVEDSLETQYF
.	TRBV5-1	TRBJ2-3	TRBD1	TGCGCCAGCAGCTTGGACAGGGGGCGCGGCGAAGATACGCAGTATTTT	CASSLDRGRGEDTQYF
.	TRBV7-8	TRBJ1-3	.	TGTGCCAGCAGCTTAGCCAGGCCATCTGGAAACACCATATATTTT	CASSLARPSGNTIYF
.	TRBV29-1	TRBJ1-4	.	TGCAGCGTTGGGGAGGGAACTAATGAAAAACTGTTTTTT	CSVGEGTNEKLFF
few	TRBV7-8	TRBJ1-1	.	TGTGCCAGCAGCTTAGAGGAGATGAACACTGAAGCTTTCTTT	CASSLEEMNTEAFF
.	TRBV7-2	TRBJ1-3	.	TGTGCCAGCAGCTTAGTCCCGCAGTCCGGAAACACCATATATTTT	CASSLVPQSGNTIYF
once	TRBV29-1	TRBJ1-1	.	TGCAGCGTGGCGGTGGGCAGGGCTAACACTGAAGCTTTCTTT	CSVAVGRANTEAFF